The clone carrying this TCR beta chain was picked up a small number of times. The data were obtained in a study of blood T cell repertoires in COVID-19. Profiling relied on immunoSEQ multiplex PCR, and the TCRdb table lists in-frame clones only, not all of them. The sample contains about 260,000 clones, 80% to 90% of which appear only once. CDR1 and CDR2 (germline): SNHLY, FYNNEI. The CDR3 has 16 amino acids. Germline trimming cut 5 bases from V and 3 bases from J; bases unmatched to any gene: 4. Material for sequencing was peripheral blood. The chain is built from TRBV2 and TRBJ2-3; TRBD2 aligns across 14 bases. The TCR comes from a woman in her forties who had recovered from COVID-19. CDR3 sequence (DNA): TGTGCCAGCAGTCCTGGACTAGCGGGGGGAACAGATACGCAGTATTTT. Its translation: CASSPGLAGGTDTQYF.